The 32 T cell receptor beta chains given below trace back to one sample, sequenced in a study of blood T cell repertoires in COVID-19 (TCRdb year 2020). Receptor libraries were prepared by the immunoSEQ multiplex PCR assay. This immuneACCESS table, as held by TCRdb, lists in-frame sequences with V and J called but not all clones. Of the missing ones, under half trace to an unresolved V gene in checked studies; the others have no known cause. Across this sample there are some 100,000 clones, with approximately 89% seen only once. The leading ten clones occupy approximately 5.5% of the sample. Input material: peripheral blood. All receptors derive from a woman aged 80 or older with active COVID-19.

The CDR3 DNA reads TGTGCCAGCAGCTTAGGGGGAGTAGCGGGAGGGCGCGAGACCCAGTACTTC. Translating gives CASSLGGVAGGRETQYF. The rearrangement links TRBV13 to TRBJ2-5, with 11 nucleotides matching TRBD2. There are 17 residues in the CDR3. From germline, CDR1 is PRHDT and CDR2 FYEKMQ (reference sequence). Trimming took 0 bases from V and 5 from J; bases not matched to a gene: 8. The whole variable domain, remainder taken from reference TRBV13 and TRBJ2-5, is AAGVIQSPRHLIKEKRETATLKCYPIPRHDTVYWYQQGPGQDPQFLISFYEKMQSDKGSIPDRFSAQQFSDYHSELNMSSLELGDSALYFCASSLGGVAGGRETQYFGPGTRLLVL.

The chain combines TRBV24-1 with TRBJ1-1, with D uncertain. V lost 2 bases, J lost 7 bases, and 10 bases lay in between. Per germline, CDR1 KGHDR and CDR2 SFDVKD. This CDR3 comprises 13 residues. CDR3 protein: CATSDSRVYEAFF. CDR3 in DNA: TGTGCCACCAGTGATTCTAGAGTGTATGAAGCTTTCTTT.

This clone has just a few counts. The chain carries TRBV4-2 and TRBJ2-1; D is undetermined. The CDR3 totals 14 residues. CDR1 LGHNA and CDR2 YNFKEQ come from the germline V gene. The germline V and J ends were trimmed by 0 bases and 7 bases, with 10 bases remaining between them. The CDR3 sequence is CASSQDIVLNEQFF. CDR3 DNA sequence: TGTGCCAGCAGCCAAGATATAGTCCTTAATGAGCAGTTCTTC.

The chain links TRBV5-1 to TRBJ2-7; D possibly corresponds to TRBD2 (5 bases). V was trimmed by 4 bases and J by 1 base, leaving 12 bases between them. CDR3 length: 14 amino acids. Germline V gene data show CDR1 as SGHRS and CDR2 as YFSETQ. The CDR3 loop is CASSRVGDSYEQYF. In DNA form, the CDR3 reads TGCGCCAGCAGCCGGGTGGGAGATTCCTACGAGCAGTACTTC. Full variable domain (remainder filled in from reference TRBV5-1 and TRBJ2-7): KAGVTQTPRYLIKTRGQQVTLSCSPISGHRSVSWYQQTPGQGLQFLFEYFSETQRNKGNFPGRFSGRQFSNSRSEMNVSTLELGDSALYLCASSRVGDSYEQYFGPGTRLTVT.

The chain has TRBV5-1 and TRBJ2-7; 11 bases agree with TRBD2. V gave up 4 bases and J gave up 4 bases; unmatched junction bases: 13. The CDR3 totals 17 residues. CDR1 and CDR2 (germline): SGHRS, YFSETQ. The CDR3 DNA reads TGCGCCAGCAGCCTACGAGAGACTAGCGGGAACGCGTACGAGCAGTACTTC. Its translation: CASSLRETSGNAYEQYF.

This chain links TRBV5-4 with TRBJ2-6, with 9 bases fitting TRBD1. CDR3 length equals 17 residues. Looked up from germline, CDR1 is SGHNT and CDR2 is YYREEE (reference sequence). The ends lost 3 bases at V and 7 bases at J; junction bases unmatched: 11. The CDR3 DNA follows: TGTGCCAGCAGCTACGGGACAGGGAACGTTAGAGCCAACGTCCTGACTTTC. Translated: CASSYGTGNVRANVLTF.

V usage is TRBV28 and J usage is TRBJ2-3; 15 bases map to TRBD2. CDR3 length equals 17 residues. J lost 2 bases, V lost 4 bases, and 4 bases had no gene match. CDR1 and CDR2 from the germline V gene are MDHEN and SYDVKM. The CDR3 region is CASSWTSGRAFTDTQYF. For the CDR3, the DNA is TGTGCCAGCAGTTGGACTAGCGGGAGGGCCTTCACAGATACGCAGTATTTT.

The gene calls are TRBV4-2 and TRBJ2-3, with TRBD1 as a possible D gene (6 bases). Between the trimmed V and J ends, which lost 3 bases and 3 bases, there was a span of 19 bases. The CDR3 runs to 17 residues. Germline CDR1 and CDR2: LGHNA and YNFKEQ. CDR3 nucleotide sequence: TGTGCCAGCAGCCACGATGAGGGTAGGACAGATACAGATACGCAGTATTTT. Translated, it gives CASSHDEGRTDTDTQYF.

The chain is built from TRBV14 and TRBJ2-7; TRBD2 matches at 10 bases. The junction had 11 bases not matched to a gene; V was cut back by 0 bases and J by 0 bases. The germline V gene has CDR1 SGHDN and CDR2 FVKESK. The CDR3 has 19 amino acids. This CDR3 reads CASSQDRFAASGGSYEQYF. For the CDR3, the DNA is TGTGCCAGCAGCCAAGATCGATTTGCGGCTAGCGGGGGCTCCTACGAGCAGTACTTC. Full variable domain (missing parts from reference TRBV14 and TRBJ2-7): EAGVTQFPSHSVIEKGQTVTLRCDPISGHDNLYWYRRVMGKEIKFLLHFVKESKQDESGMPNNRFLAERTGGTYSTLKVQPAELEDSGVYFCASSQDRFAASGGSYEQYFGPGTRLTVT.

The chain links TRBV19 to TRBJ2-1, with 15 bases identical to TRBD2. The V segment lost 5 bases and the J segment 9 bases; nucleotides outside the gene matches: 8. In germline, CDR1 is LNHDA, CDR2 SQIVND (reference sequence). This CDR3 is built from 16 residues. CDR3 DNA sequence: TGTGCCAGTAGTGTTCAATTGGGACTAGCGGGAGGTGAGCAGTTCTTC. Its protein product is CASSVQLGLAGGEQFF.

V and J are TRBV28 and TRBJ1-1, with a possible D match to TRBD1 (5 bases). The CDR3 is 15 amino acids. Trimming stripped 4 bases from V and 1 base from J, with 13 bases between. The germline V gene encodes CDR1 MDHEN and CDR2 SYDVKM. The CDR3: CASSSPKTANTEAFF. The CDR3 bases are TGTGCCAGCAGTTCCCCGAAGACAGCGAACACTGAAGCTTTCTTT.

The chain recombines TRBV28 with TRBJ2-5, with 8 bases lining up with TRBD2. The CDR3 runs 15 residues. The J segment lost 3 bases and the V segment lost 3 bases, leaving 6 bases of the junction unmatched. CDR1 and CDR2 (germline): MDHEN, SYDVKM. The CDR3 nucleotides are TGTGCCAGCAGTTTCTTTTTAGCGGGAAAAGAGACCCAGTACTTC. Its translation is CASSFFLAGKETQYF.

The chain joins TRBV7-2 to TRBJ2-1, with a weak D call TRBD2 (6 bases). The V gene's germline CDR1 is SGHTA and CDR2 FQGNSA. The CDR3 contains 13 residues. The V and J ends lost 5 bases and 4 bases respectively, with 9 bases between them. CDR3 DNA sequence: TGTGCCAGCAGCCCGACTAGTTACAATGAGCAGTTCTTC. Protein sequence: CASSPTSYNEQFF. The full variable domain, rest sourced from reference TRBV7-2 and TRBJ2-1, is GAGVSQSPSNKVTEKGKDVELRCDPISGHTALYWYRQSLGQGLEFLIYFQGNSAPDKSGLPSDRFSAERTGGSVSTLTIQRTQQEDSAVYLCASSPTSYNEQFFGPGTRLTVL.

This clone has only a few counts. V gene TRBV5-1 combines with J gene TRBJ2-7, with 15 bases fitting TRBD2. There are 16 residues in the CDR3. Trimming at V came to 5 bases and at J to 2 bases, leaving 5 bases not matched to a gene. The germline gives CDR1 SGHRS, CDR2 YFSETQ. The CDR3 DNA is TGCGCCAGCAGAGGACTAGCGGGAGGGCCCGCCTACGAGCAGTACTTC. It encodes CASRGLAGGPAYEQYF.

V is TRBV9 and J is TRBJ2-7, with D possibly TRBD2 on 6 matching bases. The V gene's germline CDR1 is SGDLS and CDR2 YYNGEE. V lost 2 bases and J 5 bases, leaving 11 bases between the germline ends. The CDR3 has 13 amino acids. Here the CDR3 reads CASSVSGRHEQYF. In nucleotides, the CDR3 is TGTGCCAGCAGCGTCTCAGGGAGGCACGAGCAGTACTTC.

The chain links TRBV3-1 (or the pseudogene TRBV3-2) to TRBJ2-3, with 8 bases that match TRBD2. The CDR3 has 17 residues. CDR1 is LGHDT, CDR2 YNNKEL, per germline (reference sequence). V trimming: 3 bases; J trimming: 2 bases; junction bases outside the gene matches: 10. CDR3 in DNA: TGTGCCAGCAGCCAGAGGAGAGTAGCGGGAATCACAGATACGCAGTATTTT. Translating gives CASSQRRVAGITDTQYF.

The chain joins TRBV18 to TRBJ1-4; D is ambiguous. The germline V gene encodes CDR1 KGHSH and CDR2 LQKENI. V lost 5 bases and J lost 7, with 23 bases in between. The CDR3 spans 17 residues. The CDR3 here is CASSDRRPGVRVEKLFF. The CDR3 nucleotides are TGTGCCAGCTCAGACCGACGACCCGGGGTGCGGGTTGAAAAACTGTTTTTT.

The CDR3 reads CASSFRVETQYF. The DNA of the CDR3 is TGTGCCAGCAGTTTCCGGGTGGAGACCCAGTACTTC. The gene calls are TRBV6-2 or TRBV6-3 and TRBJ2-5; D is uncertain. CDR1 and CDR2 (germline): MNHEY, SVGEGT. Between the trimmed V and J ends, which lost 4 bases and 5 bases, there was a span of 8 bases. The length of the CDR3 is 12 residues.

This sequence joins TRBV28 and TRBJ1-3; maybe TRBD1 (6 bases). The germline V and J ends were trimmed by 3 bases and 2 bases, with 14 bases remaining between them. CDR1 is MDHEN and CDR2 is SYDVKM in the germline V gene. The CDR3 runs 16 residues. CDR3 sequence reads: CASSLAGEYAGNTIYF. The CDR3 nucleotides read TGTGCCAGCAGTTTGGCAGGGGAATATGCTGGAAACACCATATATTTT.

CDR3 region: CATNPSGLDTQYF. Written as DNA, the CDR3 is TGTGCCACCAACCCTAGCGGGTTAGATACGCAGTATTTT. The genes are TRBV27 and TRBJ2-3; 8 bases fit TRBD2. Germline CDR1 MNHEY, CDR2 SMNVEV (reference sequence). V trimming: 10 bases; J trimming: 5 bases; junction bases outside the gene matches: 8. This CDR3 has 13 residues.

The CDR3 region has the DNA TGTGCCAGCAATTACAGGAGACTAGCGAGCACAGATACGCAGTATTTT. As protein: CASNYRRLASTDTQYF. The chain combines TRBV5-4 with TRBJ2-3, with TRBD2 matching over 8 bases. Germline assignment: CDR1 SGHNT and CDR2 YYREEE (reference sequence). Trimming took 6 bases from V and 0 from J; bases not matched to a gene: 9. This CDR3 spans 16 amino acids.

This chain uses TRBV2 with TRBJ2-5; 9 bases map to TRBD2. The CDR3 has 18 amino acids. Germline CDR1 SNHLY, CDR2 FYNNEI. V shed 1 base and J 1 base; nucleotides not matched to a gene: 10. The CDR3 region has the DNA TGTGCCAGCAGTGAAGATGGCCTAGCGGGATTAGTCCAAGAGACCCAGTACTTC. Translation gives CASSEDGLAGLVQETQYF.

The chain has TRBV19 and TRBJ2-7, with 7 bases fitting TRBD2. This CDR3 has 17 residues. CDR1 and CDR2 from the germline V gene are LNHDA and SQIVND (reference sequence). Trimming at V came to 6 bases and at J to 0 bases, leaving 14 bases not matched to a gene. CDR3 nucleotide sequence: TGTGCCAGTAGCCCAGCAGCGGGGCGAATCTTCTCCTACGAGCAGTACTTC. It codes for CASSPAAGRIFSYEQYF.

The chain carries TRBV6-6 and TRBJ1-3; D gene unclear. This CDR3 contains 13 residues. Trimming shortened V by 7 bases and J by 1 base, and 8 bases separated the two germline ends. Germline V CDR1 and CDR2: MNHNY, SVGAGI (reference sequence). The CDR3 here is CASIRESGNTIYF. In DNA, the CDR3 is TGTGCCAGCATTCGAGAGTCTGGAAACACCATATATTTT.

Only a few counts were recorded for this clone. V is TRBV11-2 and J is TRBJ2-1; TRBD2 aligns across 9 bases. Germline assignment: CDR1 SGHAT and CDR2 FQNNGV. Trimming took 5 bases from V and 4 from J; bases not matched to a gene: 9. The CDR3 is 16 amino acids. The CDR3 region is CASSPSGRTGYNEQFF. For the CDR3, the DNA is TGTGCCAGCAGCCCGAGCGGGAGGACGGGATACAATGAGCAGTTCTTC.

This chain joins TRBV4-2 and TRBJ1-4, with D unclear. The length of the CDR3 is 17 residues. V shed 1 base and J shed 1 base, with 13 bases lying between them. CDR1 is LGHNA and CDR2 is YNFKEQ in the germline V gene. CDR3 DNA: TGTGCCAGCAGCCAAGTTACCCTAGTCGAAACTAATGAAAAACTGTTTTTT. Protein sequence: CASSQVTLVETNEKLFF.

The chain recombines TRBV11-2 with TRBJ2-3; D perhaps matches TRBD1 (6 bases). Between the trimmed V and J ends, which lost 5 bases and 0 bases, there was a span of 21 bases. The germline gives CDR1 SGHAT, CDR2 FQNNGV. This CDR3 contains 18 residues. This chain's CDR3 is CASSLRWVRGLSTDTQYF. As DNA, the CDR3 is TGTGCCAGCAGCCTCAGGTGGGTCAGGGGTTTGAGCACAGATACGCAGTATTTT. Full variable domain (missing parts from reference TRBV11-2 and TRBJ2-3): EAGVAQSPRYKIIEKRQSVAFWCNPISGHATLYWYQQILGQGPKLLIQFQNNGVVDDSQLPKDRFSAERLKGVDSTLKIQPAKLEDSAVYLCASSLRWVRGLSTDTQYFGPGTRLTVL.

The J gene is TRBJ2-7, the V gene TRBV19, with D possibly TRBD1 on 7 matching bases. Trimming took 4 bases from V and 5 from J, leaving 21 bases between them. There are 16 residues in the CDR3. Germline CDR1 LNHDA, CDR2 SQIVND (reference sequence). CDR3 sequence reads: CASSTRRGRGNDEQYF. The DNA of the CDR3 is TGTGCCAGTAGTACCCGGAGGGGGCGCGGGAACGACGAGCAGTACTTC.

The chain couples TRBV9 to TRBJ2-7, with D hard to call. Germline loops: CDR1 SGDLS, CDR2 YYNGEE. V was pared by 0 bases and J by 3 bases, with 19 bases between. This CDR3 is built from 17 residues. CDR3 bases: TGTGCCAGCAGCGTAGGTGGCACAGCACCCCGTGACTACGAGCAGTACTTC. This gives the protein CASSVGGTAPRDYEQYF.

The V call is TRBV12-3 or TRBV12-4, the J call TRBJ2-1, with D possibly matching TRBD2 (5 bases). The CDR3 runs 11 residues. V lost 6 bases and J 10 bases, leaving 10 bases between the germline ends. This CDR3 is CASRETGEQFF. CDR3 nucleotides: TGTGCCAGCAGGGAGACGGGAGAGCAGTTCTTC.

This chain uses TRBV19 with TRBJ2-7; tentative D call: TRBD1 (5 bases). There are 12 residues in the CDR3. V shed 4 bases and J shed 3 bases, with 7 bases lying between them. Per the germline V gene, CDR1 is LNHDA and CDR2 is SQIVND (reference sequence). The CDR3 DNA is TGTGCCAGTAGTACCAGGGACTACGAGCAGTACTTC. Its protein is CASSTRDYEQYF.

The J gene is TRBJ2-3, the V gene TRBV3-1 (or the pseudogene TRBV3-2); D is uncertain. V gave up 1 base and J gave up 2 bases, with 13 bases separating them. There are 16 residues in the CDR3. Germline assignment: CDR1 LGHDT and CDR2 YNNKEL (reference sequence). As DNA, the CDR3 is TGTGCCAGCAGCCAAGGTTCGCGGCCCGTCACAGATACGCAGTATTTT. The encoded protein is CASSQGSRPVTDTQYF.